These 21 T cell receptor beta chains were all obtained from the same sample, sequenced in a study of CD8+ T cells in alopecia areata. TCR sequencing used cDNA made by reverse transcription of extracted RNA. Using immunoSEQ multiplex PCR, the repertoire was profiled, and TCRdb retains in-frame clones only, with some absent. The sample has more than 250,000 clones, none seen only once. Markers including CD4, CD8alpha, NKG2D and NKG2ACE guided sorting of pooled cutaneous lymph node cells. Sequencing input: CD4+ T cells sorted from a lymph node. These receptors came from a C3H/HeJ mouse with alopecia areata. Mice of this strain are of MHC haplotype H2-k.

To note about this clone: Genes here carry mouse names. The DNA ends 4 residues before the CDR3 does, and the rest of the CDR3 is filled in from the germline J gene. This chain uses TRBV31 with TRBJ1-1; 7 positions agree with TRBD1. Losses at the gene ends were 0 bases for V and 0 bases for J; bases not matched to a gene: 4. Germline CDR1 GKSSPN, CDR2 SITVG. The CDR3 runs to 15 residues. CDR3 in amino acids: CAWSLKGTANTEVFF. The DNA read from the CDR3 is TGTGCCTGGAGTCTAAAAGGGACAGCAAACACA.

This clone has a handful of counts. Gene names are the mouse ones. The observed sequence ends 4 residues before the CDR3 terminus, with the missing tail filled in from the germline J gene. The chain couples TRBV1 to TRBJ2-2; D might be TRBD2 (6 bases). V lost 3 bases, J lost 0 bases, and 11 bases lay in between. Germline-derived CDR1 and CDR2 are NSQYPW and LRSPGD (reference sequence). The CDR3 runs 16 residues. Partial CDR3 DNA: TGCACCTGCAGTGCCCCCTTGGGGGCAAACACCGGG. Translated: CTCSAPLGANTG. The entire CDR3 reads CTCSAPLGANTGQLYF.

As concerns this clone: Genes here carry mouse names. The CDR3 goes on 4 residues after the read ends, and that part is filled in from the germline J gene. This chain links TRBV19 with TRBJ2-1; 7 bases align to TRBD1. CDR3 length equals 15 residues. Germline V lookup: CDR1 FNHDT, CDR2 SITEND (reference sequence). The junction had 7 bases not matched to a gene; V was cut back by 3 bases and J by 4 bases. The CDR3 DNA, read in part, is TGTGCCAGCAGTACTAGGACAGGCTTATATGCT. This gives the protein CASSTRTGLYA. The whole CDR3 reads CASSTRTGLYAEQFF.

Comments on this clone: Mouse germline and gene names are used. Read coverage stops 4 residues before the CDR3 terminus; the germline J gene supplies the remainder. The chain recombines TRBV13-3 with TRBJ2-5; a possible D gene is TRBD1 (5 bases). CDR3 length equals 14 residues. Germline V CDR1 and CDR2: NNHDY, SYVADS. V lost 0 bases, J lost 3 bases, and 8 bases lay in between. Partial CDR3 DNA: TGTGCCAGCAGTGATGCCAGGGTACAAGAC. Encoded protein: CASSDARVQD. The full CDR3 sequence reads CASSDARVQDTQYF.

This clone appeared a few times. Gene labels here are mouse ones. Read sequence stops 4 residues before the CDR3 end, and the germline J gene provides the missing end. The chain couples TRBV13-2 to TRBJ1-2; 8 bases are shared with TRBD1. Losses at the gene ends were 3 bases for V and 0 bases for J; bases not matched to a gene: 4. Germline-derived CDR1 and CDR2 are NNHNN and SYGAGS (reference sequence). CDR3 length equals 15 residues. Incomplete CDR3 DNA: TGTGCCAGCGGTGGCGACAGGGGTGCAAACTCC. It is translated as CASGGDRGANS. From start to end, the CDR3 is CASGGDRGANSDYTF.

This clone occurred a few times. Mouse names are used for the genes. The read finishes 4 residues shy of the CDR3 end, and the germline J gene is used to complete it. The V call is TRBV31, the J call TRBJ2-5; the match to TRBD1 covers 9 bases. This CDR3 is 13 amino acids long. Germline V gene data show CDR1 as GKSSPN and CDR2 as SITVG. CDR3 bases read: TGTGCCTGGACCTACAGGGGGCGAGAC. It codes for CAWTYRGRD. Given in full, the CDR3 is CAWTYRGRDTQYF.

This clone was counted between two and nine times. The gene names given are mouse names. The read ends 4 residues shy of where the CDR3 ends; the end is completed using the germline J gene. This sequence joins TRBV3 and TRBJ2-5; D may be TRBD2 (5 bases). The germline gives CDR1 SNHLY, CDR2 FYNGKV (reference sequence). V was clipped by 1 base and J by 3 bases, with 8 bases between them. The CDR3 has 14 amino acids. The CDR3 loop is CASSLDAGQDTQYF. The CDR3 bases that were read are TGTGCCAGCAGCTTAGATGCTGGGCAAGAC.

Turning to this clone: Gene names are mouse gene names. Coverage ceases 4 residues before the CDR3 finishes, and the germline J gene fills in the end. The chain links TRBV19 to TRBJ1-2; a possible D gene is TRBD1 (5 bases). The germline gives CDR1 FNHDT, CDR2 SITEND (reference sequence). The CDR3 contains 14 residues. Trimming took 2 bases from V and 4 from J, leaving 12 bases between them. The covered CDR3 bases are TGTGCCAGCAGTATTTCGCAGGGAGGCTCC. Translating it yields CASSISQGGS. The whole CDR3 sequence is CASSISQGGSDYTF.

This clone was seen a few times. The gene names given are mouse names. The sequence runs out 4 residues before the end of the CDR3; the remainder is reconstructed from the germline J gene. V is TRBV1 and J is TRBJ2-2, with TRBD1 matching over 10 bases. The CDR3 length is 18 residues. Germline V gene sequence: CDR1 NSQYPW, CDR2 LRSPGD (reference sequence). Trimming took 3 bases from V and 5 from J; bases not matched to a gene: 12. Here the CDR3 reads CTCSALLGTGEETGQLYF. The CDR3 DNA, read in part, is TGCACCTGCAGTGCCCTCTTAGGGACAGGGGAGGAGACCGGG.

As regards this clone: Gene names are the mouse ones. The read ends 4 residues shy of where the CDR3 ends; the end is completed using the germline J gene. This chain links TRBV5 with TRBJ2-7; D not certain. Germline V gives CDR1 LGHNA, CDR2 YNLKQL (reference sequence). The length of the CDR3 is 11 residues. Between the trimmed V and J ends, which lost 1 base and 2 bases, there was a span of 0 bases. The CDR3 sequence is CASSQAYEQYF. CDR3 DNA, as far as it was read: TGTGCCAGCAGCCAAGCCTAT.

This clone was seen only a few times. Any gene name here is a mouse gene name. The CDR3 goes on 4 residues after the read ends, and that part is filled in from the germline J gene. This chain joins TRBV19 and TRBJ1-1, with TRBD1 matching over 9 bases. The CDR3 consists of 13 residues. Germline CDR1 reads FNHDT; CDR2 reads SITEND (reference sequence). Partial CDR3 DNA: TGTGCCAGCAGTATGAGACAGGGGGGA. It is translated as CASSMRQGG. The CDR3 as a whole reads CASSMRQGGEVFF.

Remarks on this clone: The germline and genes are mouse ones. The missing CDR3 end, 4 residues past where the read stops, is filled in from the germline J gene. V usage is TRBV13-1 and J usage is TRBJ2-4, with TRBD1 matching 8 bases. Germline lookup yields CDR1 NSHNY and CDR2 SYGAGN. This CDR3 is 15 amino acids long. The sequenced part of the CDR3 DNA is TGTGCCAGCAGTGATGTGGCTCAGGGGGCGAAC. Its protein product is CASSDVAQGAN. The full CDR3 protein is CASSDVAQGANTLYF.

As concerns this clone: Gene names and germline refer to mouse. The read finishes 4 residues shy of the CDR3 end, and the germline J gene is used to complete it. The chain links TRBV13-3 to TRBJ2-5, with TRBD2 matching over 14 bases. Germline V gene data show CDR1 as NNHDY and CDR2 as SYVADS. The CDR3 sequence is 17 residues long. V lost 6 bases and J lost 1; bases outside the gene matches: 7. The DNA read from the CDR3 is TGTGCCAGCAAGGGACTGGGGGGGCGCCGTGACCAAGAC. Amino acids: CASKGLGGRRDQD. The entire CDR3 is CASKGLGGRRDQDTQYF. Together with reference TRBV13-3 and TRBJ2-5, the CDR3 gives the full variable domain: EAAVTQSPRSKVAVTGGKVTLSCHQTNNHDYMYWYRQDTGHGLRLIHYSYVADSTEKGDIPDGYKASRPSQENFSLILELASLSQTAVYFCASKGLGGRRDQDTQYFGPGTRLLVL.

As regards this clone: Gene names and germline match the mouse. The read gets to within 4 residues of the CDR3 end, and the germline J gene fills in the rest. This chain joins TRBV19 and TRBJ2-2; D may be TRBD1 (5 bases). V lost 3 bases and J lost 4, with 10 bases in between. The germline V gene has CDR1 FNHDT and CDR2 SITEND (reference sequence). The CDR3 spans 14 residues. The part of the CDR3 DNA that was read is TGTGCCAGCAGTACCCAGGGCCGCACCGGG. It translates to CASSTQGRTG. The entire CDR3 is CASSTQGRTGQLYF.

This clone was recorded a few times. Gene names and germline refer to mouse. The read halts 3 residues ahead of the CDR3 end, with the missing end drawn from the germline J gene. This chain uses TRBV1 with TRBJ1-6; the D is unclear. TRBJ1-6 is given ORF status, its function remaining uncertain. The CDR3 spans 14 residues. Germline V CDR1 and CDR2: NSQYPW, LRSPGD (reference sequence). The germline V and J ends were trimmed by 2 bases and 5 bases, with 7 bases remaining between them. The CDR3 DNA, read in part, is TGCACCTGCAGTGCAAGCAGGAATAATTCGCCC. Protein: CTCSASRNNSP. The entire CDR3 sequence reads CTCSASRNNSPLYF.

This clone was observed a handful of times. Here the gene names and germline are mouse. The CDR3 goes on 4 residues after the read ends, and that part is filled in from the germline J gene. This sequence joins TRBV13-2 and TRBJ2-1; 10 bases line up with TRBD2. V trimming: 2 bases; J trimming: 1 base; junction bases outside the gene matches: 0. This CDR3 region has 15 residues. Germline CDR1 NNHNN, CDR2 SYGAGS (reference sequence). The CDR3 sequence is CASGEDWGNYAEQFF. The sequenced CDR3 bases are TGTGCCAGCGGTGAGGACTGGGGGAACTATGCT.

About this clone: Gene names and germline refer to mouse. The read terminates 4 residues before the CDR3 end, so the remaining end is supplied by the germline J gene. The sample contains more than one DNA sequence encoding this CDR3. The rearrangement links TRBV13-3 to TRBJ2-1; 9 bases line up with TRBD2. The V segment lost 3 bases and the J segment 1 base; nucleotides outside the gene matches: 2. Germline V gene sequence: CDR1 NNHDY, CDR2 SYVADS. This CDR3 has 15 residues. CDR3 DNA (partial): TGTGCCAGCAGTGCCCTGGGGGGGAACTATGCT. This sequence encodes CASSALGGNYA. The full CDR3 protein is CASSALGGNYAEQFF.

Worth noting for this clone: Here the gene names and germline are mouse. Read coverage stops 4 residues before the CDR3 terminus; the germline J gene supplies the remainder. V is TRBV5 and J is TRBJ2-5, with 10 bases identical to TRBD2. The ends lost 4 bases at V and 0 bases at J; junction bases unmatched: 4. Germline CDR1 and CDR2: LGHNA and YNLKQL (reference sequence). The CDR3 loop spans 16 amino acids. CDR3 loop: CASSPGLGTNQDTQYF. The CDR3 bases that were read are TGTGCCAGCAGCCCGGGACTGGGGACTAACCAAGAC.

This clone was recorded a few times. The genes are named according to mouse. The read stops 4 residues short of the end of the CDR3; the missing end is completed from the germline J gene. The chain is built from TRBV13-3 and TRBJ1-2; D possibly corresponds to TRBD1 (5 bases). Germline V CDR1 and CDR2: NNHDY, SYVADS. Trimming left V 2 bases short and J 0 bases short, with 8 bases between. The length of the CDR3 is 14 residues. The CDR3 bases that were read are TGTGCCAGCAGTGACAGGGCCGCAAACTCC. This encodes CASSDRAANS. The entire CDR3 sequence reads CASSDRAANSDYTF.

On this clone: Germline and genes: mouse. The read finishes 4 residues shy of the CDR3 end, and the germline J gene is used to complete it. This sample also contains other DNA sequences that code for the same CDR3. The rearrangement joins TRBV19 to TRBJ2-5; 10 nucleotides agree with TRBD2. The CDR3 has 14 residues. The germline CDR1 and CDR2 sequences are FNHDT and SITEND (reference sequence). Partial CDR3 DNA: TGTGCCAGCAGTCCTACTGGGGGGGAAGAC. Protein: CASSPTGGED. The CDR3 reads in full as CASSPTGGEDTQYF.

The sample holds a few counts of this clone. Gene names and germline match the mouse. The observed sequence ends 4 residues before the CDR3 terminus, with the missing tail filled in from the germline J gene. This chain links TRBV19 with TRBJ1-1, with 11 positions matching TRBD1. J lost 4 bases, V lost 2 bases, and 1 base had no gene match. This CDR3 spans 14 amino acids. Germline V lookup: CDR1 FNHDT, CDR2 SITEND (reference sequence). The covered CDR3 bases are TGTGCCAGCAGTATGGGGACAGGGGGCACA. Its protein is CASSMGTGGT. The CDR3 in full is CASSMGTGGTEVFF.